This is a list of T cell receptor beta chains from one sample in a study of blood T cell repertoires in COVID-19. The data were produced by immunoSEQ multiplex PCR, yet TCRdb's version contains in-frame clones alone and is incomplete. This sample carries some 80,000 clones, more than 75% of them seen once, and the ten largest clones take approximately 19%. The sample comprised peripheral blood. These receptors originate from a human donor in a cohort sampled during active COVID-19. Both conserved end residues are trimmed from each CDR3.

j_call,v_call,cdr3_aa
TRBJ2-1,TRBV6-5,ASSYGRANEQF
TRBJ2-3,TRBV7-6,ASSQDKVSTDTQY
TRBJ1-5,TRBV2,ASSPSGGSNQPQH
TRBJ2-7,TRBV25-1,ASGGGTSGVYEQY
TRBJ1-3,TRBV5-1,ASSFKTGQSSGNTIY
TRBJ1-2,TRBV5-4,ASSSGQGSSNYGYT
TRBJ1-1,TRBV7-9,ASRTTGGTEAF
TRBJ2-2,TRBV18,ASSPSDTGELF
TRBJ1-1,TRBV19,ASSILGGRNTEAF
TRBJ2-2,TRBV19,ASSMSGTVNTGELF
TRBJ1-1,TRBV6-5,ASSSQTAEAF
TRBJ2-1,TRBV19,ASSPKDRGTYNEQF
TRBJ2-5,TRBV9,ASSVEARMVETQY
TRBJ2-7,TRBV5-1,ASSSPGAGEQY
TRBJ2-1,TRBV24-1,ATSRTGTPYNEQF
TRBJ1-2,TRBV3-1/TRBV3-2,ASSPGSLYGYT
TRBJ1-2,TRBV7-9,ASSHATGRGYT
TRBJ1-1,TRBV9,ASSVSGGYTEAF
TRBJ2-7,TRBV27,ASSLTSGYEQY
TRBJ2-5,TRBV5-6,ASSLRGTGGRMGETQY
TRBJ1-3,TRBV7-9,ASSLRGMGDSGNTIY
TRBJ2-7,TRBV25-1,ASSPRTSGAYEQY
TRBJ1-5,TRBV10-2,ASSGQANQPQH
TRBJ2-5,TRBV5-4,ASSPTSGKEKTQY
TRBJ1-3,TRBV24-1,ATSDLKRHSGNTIY
TRBJ2-5,TRBV7-6,ASSPQQSGGETQY
TRBJ2-1,TRBV4-1,ASSRGGAGVIYNEQF
TRBJ1-1,TRBV11-2,ASRPTGGNTEAF
TRBJ1-1,TRBV6-5,ASSYSEQGFTEAF
TRBJ1-1,TRBV18,ASSNDPPPGGTEAF
TRBJ2-1,TRBV3-1/TRBV3-2,ASSQELAAFYNEQF
TRBJ1-2,TRBV19,ASRRQGLLWGGYGYT
TRBJ1-6,TRBV6-2/TRBV6-3,ASSRAGTGMDNSPLH
TRBJ1-3,TRBV5-8,ASSRDRVGNTIY
TRBJ1-2,TRBV28,ASSVPGQGIYGYT
TRBJ2-7,TRBV18,ASSPNRNRYEQY
TRBJ1-1,TRBV5-6,ASSLGPNTEAF
TRBJ1-5,TRBV18,ASSRTETGTASNQPQH
TRBJ1-5,TRBV5-6,ASSLDRSNQPQH
TRBJ2-2,TRBV5-1,ASSLSAGPRTGELF
TRBJ1-2,TRBV18,ASSVDGQYGYT
TRBJ2-1,TRBV28,ASSSSGRAYNEQF
TRBJ2-1,TRBV11-3,ASSLDLGLAVNNEQF
TRBJ1-1,TRBV5-1,ASSDRQGKNTEAF
TRBJ2-7,TRBV6-5,ASRRTGLNEQY